A selection of T cell receptor beta chains follows, all from one sample in a study of naive and memory T cell subsets. TCRdb independently ran MiXCR on the UMI-ligation and nested PCR reads; one entry per CDR3 protein. This sample has over 110,000 distinct CDR3 sequences, with approximately 21% found just once. The sequenced sample was naive CD8+ T cells from blood. The receptor set was obtained from a human donor in good health. CDR3s include the opening cysteine and the closing phenylalanine or tryptophan. The D gene is left open where the match is weak.

v_call | cdr3_length | d_call | cdr3_aa
TRBV11-2 | 13 | NA | CASSLQHDYEQYF
TRBV27 | 13 | NA | CASSYQSYNEQFF
TRBV4-1 | 16 | NA | CASSQRLAGMDQPQHF
TRBV29-1 | 15 | TRBD1 | CSVEDSGQATYEQYF
TRBV12-5 | 14 | NA | CASGLGLPRDEQFF
TRBV27 | 13 | NA | CASSPRISWEQFF
TRBV27 | 16 | TRBD2 | CASSRKAGGPAGELFF
TRBV29-1 | 15 | TRBD1 | CSVEDDREIADTQYF
TRBV27 | 18 | TRBD1 | CASSSPGTELFETDTQYF
TRBV28 | 15 | NA | CASSPRQAVGYGYTF
TRBV2 | 16 | TRBD2 | CANDGSGSGPYNEQFF
TRBV5-1 | 15 | NA | CASSLDQGRSYEQYF
TRBV29-1 | 13 | NA | CSVEDGGNTEAFF
TRBV3-1 | 16 | TRBD2 | CASSQWGTSGSYEQFF
TRBV5-1 | 16 | NA | CASSLEGGDVNTEAFF
TRBV10-3 | 16 | NA | CAIRTTGKIMDTEAFF
TRBV7-8 | 16 | NA | CASSLAGAANTGELFF
TRBV7-9 | 16 | NA | CASSLAPGDTNYGYTF
TRBV27 | 14 | NA | CASWDSPGTGELFF
TRBV4-1 | 15 | NA | CASSFHREVSYGYTF
TRBV7-2 | 13 | NA | CASSSVERNEQFF
TRBV19 | 12 | NA | CASTSGTYEQYF
TRBV6-1 | 13 | NA | CASSSEDSGELFF
TRBV6-1 | 15 | TRBD1 | CASSEGRSGQDQQYF
TRBV27 | 15 | TRBD1 | CASSDTGGDGETQYF
TRBV5-1 | 16 | TRBD2 | CASSLDLAGVWREQYF
TRBV6-6 | 16 | TRBD1 | CASSPNDRGLNTEAFF
TRBV29-1 | 13 | NA | CSVQPTGGDEQFF
TRBV6-5 | 11 | NA | CASRSGLEQYF
TRBV29-1 | 13 | NA | CSVVLNSGNTIYF
TRBV6-2/TRBV6-3 | 14 | TRBD1 | CASWWTGDSYEQYF
TRBV14 | 12 | NA | CASSPRWGEQFF
TRBV4-2 | 17 | NA | CASSQDGIGQQNTEAFF
TRBV14 | 13 | NA | CASSQPPTLFPYF
TRBV27 | 13 | NA | CASSLWRAAEAFF
TRBV7-9 | 12 | NA | CATTGLRTEAFF
TRBV7-8 | 14 | NA | CASSPSSGQETQYF
TRBV7-9 | 15 | NA | CASSPGFYSQETQYF
TRBV27 | 17 | TRBD2 | CASSFSGTSGISGELFF
TRBV6-5 | 14 | NA | CASREYWGQETQYF
TRBV20-1 | 18 | TRBD1 | CSARDLLQGAWVTDTQYF
TRBV28 | 12 | NA | CASSHPLAEQYF
TRBV5-1 | 15 | NA | CASSGKDGGNYGYTF
TRBV6-2/TRBV6-3 | 15 | NA | CASSPWDNPRYGYTF
TRBV27 | 16 | NA | CASSYRQADTNYGYTF
TRBV20-1 | 14 | TRBD2 | CSARVLAGWYEQYF
TRBV6-1 | 15 | NA | CASSINRDPSGEQYF
TRBV9 | 15 | TRBD2 | CASSVGGGTYNEQFF
TRBV5-5 | 14 | TRBD1 | CASSLGQGASEQFF
TRBV28 | 17 | TRBD2 | CASSPRTSGSWSDTQYF
TRBV27 | 14 | TRBD1 | CASSLRQGATEAFF